This TCR beta chain was retrieved from a study of identical twins. TCRdb re-called the 5' RACE reads through MiXCR, storing one row per CDR3 protein. This sample yields 700,000 or so distinct CDR3 sequences, of which 20% to 25% are seen a single time; 4.3% belongs to the top ten. CDR3 length: 17 amino acids. V dropped 0 bases and J dropped 2; count of bases not matched to a gene: 8. The germline CDR1 and CDR2 sequences are SGHRS and YFSETQ. Study results and limitations: For monozygotic twins, models underestimated out-of-frame TCR alpha sharing. Within beta out-of-frame sequences, the excess sharing observed between twins was weaker.

The table lists this clonotype with a few counts. Its matching antigen is unknown. These same records also appear under a second study, on T cells expressing NK-cell markers. That study adds: Out of eight donors sequenced, seven tested HCMV-seropositive and the remaining one seronegative. The study found dominant NKG2C+ clonotypes at roughly 1.0-7.0% of CD8+ T cells in six donors.

Sequenced: PBMCs. The sequence was collected from a woman younger than 35 in good health. The chain employs TRBV5-1 and TRBJ2-3; 8 bases fit TRBD2. CDR3 sequence reads: CASSLVVGGGLTDTQYF. The DNA for the CDR3 is TGCGCCAGCAGCTTGGTGGTCGGCGGGGGGCTCACAGATACGCAGTATTTT.